The rows below give T cell receptor beta chains drawn from one sample of a study of blood T cell repertoires in COVID-19. The protocol was immunoSEQ multiplex PCR, while the TCRdb copy is restricted to in-frame clones and leaves out a portion. The table has under 250,000 clones, 86% seen once. Sequencing was carried out using peripheral blood. The receptor set was obtained from a woman aged 55-70 years who had recovered from COVID-19. Both conserved end residues are part of each CDR3.

v_call	cdr3_length	cdr3_aa
TRBV19	16	CASSSLPAGGTDTQYF
TRBV3-1/TRBV3-2	14	CASSQGTDNEKLFF
TRBV14	12	CASSLDSAGAFF
TRBV2	13	CASNPGQGFGYTF
TRBV7-3	12	CASSARATEAFF
TRBV12-3/TRBV12-4	13	CASSLDRVRGYTF
TRBV15	14	CATRFSQGNYEQYF
TRBV5-8	17	CASSQGQGSYSNQPQHF
TRBV9	15	CASSAGDRVNSPLHF
TRBV3-1/TRBV3-2	13	CASSQVRESIQYF
TRBV19	15	CASTQTGTSGGEQYF
TRBV4-2	16	CASSQDELAGSYEQYF
TRBV6-4	13	CASSTPEAGLVSF
TRBV5-4	13	CASSLDPGEKLFF
TRBV24-1	17	CATSDSRRAGGLYGYTF
TRBV5-4	18	CASTPRGTGVGNTGELFF
TRBV15	14	CATSTRTGSQPQHF
TRBV3-1/TRBV3-2	15	CASSQEFGVPHEQYF
TRBV13	15	CASSRLAGGYNEQFF
TRBV7-2	17	CASGLLPEPTTNEKLFF
TRBV6-5	15	CASSLRGGAGNIQYF
TRBV5-4	15	CASSSPTSERETQYF
TRBV6-5	14	CASSYIHGGEKLFF
TRBV4-3	15	CASSQDHGGTGELFF
TRBV6-6	13	CASTPAGNYGYTF
TRBV5-5	15	CASSLAPGDFSPLHF
TRBV19	15	CASSEDRAWSYEQFF
TRBV28	15	CASSLSGTGIYEQYF
TRBV7-2	17	CASSLTGGSYSNQPQHF
TRBV28	17	CASSLYGPGQGNYGYTF
TRBV5-1	14	CASSFQGGASEAFF
TRBV19	13	CASGDRINTEAFF
TRBV2	18	CASSEFNWGGKGYYEQYF
TRBV6-5	14	CASSLQGADYGYTF
TRBV20-1	13	CSASNRVDSPLHF
TRBV20-1	14	CSASEGTVLYEQYF
TRBV19	14	CASRTQGSSYEQYF
TRBV5-1	16	CASSLGLSGYTDTQYF
TRBV5-6	14	CASSSATSSYEQYF
TRBV19	18	CASSPTSGGALKKDTQYF
TRBV2	14	CASSGGTVNEKLFF
TRBV28	15	CASSFGQGAGETQYF
TRBV20-1	12	CSASRVNQPQHF
TRBV5-1	15	CASSIVAGTYNEQFF
TRBV5-4	15	CASRPRTASNEKLFF
TRBV19	12	CAGSTGNYGYTF
TRBV28	15	CASSLSMGDPQPQHF
TRBV27	16	CASSFPSGGAPGELFF
TRBV7-2	14	CASSLRVSSYEQYF
TRBV10-2	16	CASSEFLGRKNTEAFF
TRBV10-3	13	CAISESMRGEQFF
TRBV7-3	15	CASSFDRGSQETQYF
TRBV28	14	CASSWRLLQETQYF
TRBV5-1	13	CASSTQVDYGYTF
TRBV4-1	18	CASTSSPTAGGGADTQYF